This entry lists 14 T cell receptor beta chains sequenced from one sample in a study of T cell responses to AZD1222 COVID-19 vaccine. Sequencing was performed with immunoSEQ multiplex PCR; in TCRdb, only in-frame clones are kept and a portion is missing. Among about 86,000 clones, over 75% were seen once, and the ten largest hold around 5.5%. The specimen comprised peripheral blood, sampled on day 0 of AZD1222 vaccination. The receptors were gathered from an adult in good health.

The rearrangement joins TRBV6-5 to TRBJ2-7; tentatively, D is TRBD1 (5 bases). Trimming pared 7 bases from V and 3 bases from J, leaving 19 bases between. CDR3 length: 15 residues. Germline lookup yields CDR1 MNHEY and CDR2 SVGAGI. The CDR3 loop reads CASTPGIRRDYEQYF. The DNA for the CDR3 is TGTGCCAGCACCCCAGGGATCAGAAGGGACTACGAGCAGTACTTC.

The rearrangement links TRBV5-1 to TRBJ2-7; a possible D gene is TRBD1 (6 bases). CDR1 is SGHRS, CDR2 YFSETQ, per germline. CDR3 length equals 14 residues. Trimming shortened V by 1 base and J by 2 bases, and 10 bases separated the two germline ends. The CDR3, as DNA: TGCGCCAGCAGCTTGACAGGGTCCACCTACGAGCAGTACTTC. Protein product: CASSLTGSTYEQYF. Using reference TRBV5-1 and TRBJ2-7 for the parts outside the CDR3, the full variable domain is KAGVTQTPRYLIKTRGQQVTLSCSPISGHRSVSWYQQTPGQGLQFLFEYFSETQRNKGNFPGRFSGRQFSNSRSEMNVSTLELGDSALYLCASSLTGSTYEQYFGPGTRLTVT.

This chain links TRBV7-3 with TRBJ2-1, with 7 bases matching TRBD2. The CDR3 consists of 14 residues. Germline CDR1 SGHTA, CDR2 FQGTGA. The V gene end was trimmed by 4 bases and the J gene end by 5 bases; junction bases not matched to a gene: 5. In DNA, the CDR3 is TGTGCCAGCAGCTCCCGGGGAGGGCACAATGAGCAGTTCTTC. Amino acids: CASSSRGGHNEQFF.

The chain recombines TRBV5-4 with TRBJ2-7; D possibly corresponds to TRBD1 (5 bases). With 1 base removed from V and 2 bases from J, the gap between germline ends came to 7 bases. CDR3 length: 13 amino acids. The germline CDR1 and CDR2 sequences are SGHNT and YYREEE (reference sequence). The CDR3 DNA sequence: TGTGCCAGCAGCTTGACAGGTACCTACGAGCAGTACTTC. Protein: CASSLTGTYEQYF.

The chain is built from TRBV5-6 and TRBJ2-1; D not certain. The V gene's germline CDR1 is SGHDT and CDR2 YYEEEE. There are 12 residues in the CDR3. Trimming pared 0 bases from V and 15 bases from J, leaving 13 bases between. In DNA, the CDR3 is TGTGCCAGCAGCTTGGGGAACAGTTTTGGGTTCTTC. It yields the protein CASSLGNSFGFF.

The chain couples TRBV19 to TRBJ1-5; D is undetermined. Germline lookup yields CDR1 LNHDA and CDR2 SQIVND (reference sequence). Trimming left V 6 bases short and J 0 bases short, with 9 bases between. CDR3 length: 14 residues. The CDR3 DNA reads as TGTGCCAGTAGGGCGGTGTTTAGCAATCAGCCCCAGCATTTT. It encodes CASRAVFSNQPQHF.

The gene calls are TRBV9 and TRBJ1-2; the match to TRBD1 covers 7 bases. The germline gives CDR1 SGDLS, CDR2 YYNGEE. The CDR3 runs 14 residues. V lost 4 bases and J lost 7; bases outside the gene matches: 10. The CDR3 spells CASSLRQGGSGYTF. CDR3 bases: TGTGCCAGCAGCCTTCGCCAGGGGGGCTCTGGCTACACCTTC.

The DNA for the CDR3 is TGTGCCAGCAGTTTTGTGAGGGGACAGGGGACCCCCTACGAGCAGTACTTC. Protein sequence: CASSFVRGQGTPYEQYF. This chain connects TRBV28 to TRBJ2-7; TRBD1 aligns across 10 bases. CDR1 is MDHEN, CDR2 SYDVKM, per germline. CDR3 length equals 17 residues. With V trimmed by 3 bases and J by 2 bases, 10 bases remained unmatched.

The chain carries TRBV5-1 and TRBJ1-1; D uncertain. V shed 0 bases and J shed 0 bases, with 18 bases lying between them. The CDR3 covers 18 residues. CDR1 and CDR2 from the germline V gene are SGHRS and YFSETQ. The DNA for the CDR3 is TGCGCCAGCAGCTTGGCCACATCCGCCTTACGGATGAACACTGAAGCTTTCTTT. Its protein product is CASSLATSALRMNTEAFF.

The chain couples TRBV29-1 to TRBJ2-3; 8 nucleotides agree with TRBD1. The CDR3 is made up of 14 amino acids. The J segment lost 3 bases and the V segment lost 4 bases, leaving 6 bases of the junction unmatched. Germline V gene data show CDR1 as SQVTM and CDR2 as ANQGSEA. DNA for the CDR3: TGCAGCGTTGGCCACAGGGGGTGGACAGATACGCAGTATTTT. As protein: CSVGHRGWTDTQYF.

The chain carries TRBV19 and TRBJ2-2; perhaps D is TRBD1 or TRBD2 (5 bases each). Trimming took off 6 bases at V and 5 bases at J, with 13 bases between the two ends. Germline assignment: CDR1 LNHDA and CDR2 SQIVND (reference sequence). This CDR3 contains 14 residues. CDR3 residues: CASRGVEVTGELFF. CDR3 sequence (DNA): TGTGCCAGTAGGGGGGTGGAAGTTACCGGGGAGCTGTTTTTT.

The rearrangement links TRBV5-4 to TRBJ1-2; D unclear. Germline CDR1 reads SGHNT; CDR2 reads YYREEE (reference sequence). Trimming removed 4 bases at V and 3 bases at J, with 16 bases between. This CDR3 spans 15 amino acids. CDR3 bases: TGTGCCAGCAGCCGTACGGTCCGTGGGGACTATGGCTACACCTTC. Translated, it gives CASSRTVRGDYGYTF.

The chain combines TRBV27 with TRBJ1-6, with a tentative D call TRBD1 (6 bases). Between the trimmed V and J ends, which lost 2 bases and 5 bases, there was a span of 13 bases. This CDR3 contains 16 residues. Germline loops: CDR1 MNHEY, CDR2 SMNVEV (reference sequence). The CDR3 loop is CASSLGGRAHNSPLHF. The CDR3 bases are TGTGCCAGCAGTTTAGGGGGCAGAGCCCATAATTCACCCCTCCACTTT.

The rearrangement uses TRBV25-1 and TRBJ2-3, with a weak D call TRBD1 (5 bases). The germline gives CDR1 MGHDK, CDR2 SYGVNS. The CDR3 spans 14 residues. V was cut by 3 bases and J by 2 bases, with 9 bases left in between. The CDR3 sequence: CASSDLQVTDTQYF. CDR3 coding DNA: TGTGCCAGCAGTGATTTACAGGTCACAGATACGCAGTATTTT.